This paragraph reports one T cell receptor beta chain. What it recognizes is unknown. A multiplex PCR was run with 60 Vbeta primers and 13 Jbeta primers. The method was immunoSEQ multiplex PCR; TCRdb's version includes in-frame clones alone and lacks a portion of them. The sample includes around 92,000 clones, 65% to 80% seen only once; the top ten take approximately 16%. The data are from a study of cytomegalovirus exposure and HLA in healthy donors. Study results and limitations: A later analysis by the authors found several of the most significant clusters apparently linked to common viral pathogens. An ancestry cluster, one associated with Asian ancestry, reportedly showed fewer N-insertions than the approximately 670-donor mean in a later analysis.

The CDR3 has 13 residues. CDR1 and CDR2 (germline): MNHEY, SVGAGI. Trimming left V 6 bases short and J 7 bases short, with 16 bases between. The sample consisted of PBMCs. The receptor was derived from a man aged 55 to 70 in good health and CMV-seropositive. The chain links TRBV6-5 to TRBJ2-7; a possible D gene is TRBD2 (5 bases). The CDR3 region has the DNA TGTGCCAGCAGATCGCCGGGGTTTGTTGAGCAGTACTTC. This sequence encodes CASRSPGFVEQYF.